Listed below are T cell receptor beta chains from one sample, sequenced in a study of shared T cell receptors in the human thymus. Produced via immunoSEQ multiplex PCR; TCRdb's table is partial and in-frame only. The sample shows about 660,000 clones, roughly 90% of them seen only once. The same specimen was also included in a second study, on human thymus T cells.

The sample comprised thymocytes. Receptors originate from a boy under two years old with a congenital heart defect. The CDR3 runs from the conserved cysteine through the conserved F or W. The D gene is left open where the match is weak. Clone size is stated in some rows and not others, as once, few, many or a class when expanded.

d_call	clone_size	v_call	j_call	cdr3_aa	cdr3_nt
NA	NA	TRBV25-1	TRBJ2-4	CASSEEPAKNIQYF	TGTGCCAGCAGTGAAGAGCCAGCCAAAAACATTCAGTACTTC
NA	once	TRBV5-4	TRBJ1-1	CASSLVPGNTEAFF	TGTGCCAGCAGCTTGGTTCCGGGGAACACTGAAGCTTTCTTT
NA	NA	TRBV7-2	TRBJ2-7	CASSPAGALDEQYF	TGTGCCAGCAGCCCCGCAGGGGCTTTGGACGAGCAGTACTTC
TRBD2	NA	TRBV11-2	TRBJ2-7	CASSAGRGGYEQYF	TGTGCCAGCAGCGCCGGGAGGGGGGGATACGAGCAGTACTTC
NA	NA	TRBV4-1	TRBJ1-1	CASSQDRPGGGTGIAFF	TGCGCCAGCAGCCAAGATCGACCTGGGGGCGGAACAGGAATCGCTTTCTTT
NA	few	TRBV5-6	TRBJ1-4	CASSRRAGANEKLFF	TGTGCCAGCAGCCGCCGGGCAGGGGCTAATGAAAAACTGTTTTTT
NA	NA	TRBV19	TRBJ1-4	CASSNPRGSNEKLFF	TGTGCCAGTAGTAACCCACGGGGGTCGAATGAAAAACTGTTTTTT
NA	NA	TRBV7-4	TRBJ1-1	CASSLGARVTMNTEAFF	TGTGCCAGCAGCTTAGGGGCCAGGGTGACCATGAACACTGAAGCTTTCTTT
TRBD2	NA	TRBV5-8	TRBJ2-1	CARARLAVNEQFF	TGTGCCAGGGCAAGGCTAGCGGTCAATGAGCAGTTCTTC
NA	NA	TRBV7-8	TRBJ1-1	CASSPDRRVNTEAFF	TGTGCCAGCAGCCCCGATCGGAGGGTGAACACTGAAGCTTTCTTT
NA	few	TRBV7-9	TRBJ1-1	CASSAHREQNTEAFF	TGTGCCAGCAGCGCCCACAGGGAACAAAACACTGAAGCTTTCTTT
NA	NA	TRBV2	TRBJ1-5	CASKTDISGNQPQHF	TGTGCCAGCAAAACAGACATCTCGGGCAATCAGCCCCAGCATTTT
TRBD2	NA	TRBV6-4	TRBJ2-7	CASSDIVGGGRTILEQYF	TGTGCCAGCAGCGACATCGTGGGGGGCGGGAGGACTATTCTCGAGCAGTACTTC
TRBD1	NA	TRBV29-1	TRBJ1-2	CSGIARGPQNYGYTF	TGCAGCGGAATCGCCAGGGGGCCTCAAAACTATGGCTACACCTTC
NA	NA	TRBV27	TRBJ2-1	CASSLGGGKTIYEQFF	TGTGCCAGCAGTTTAGGGGGAGGAAAAACGATCTATGAGCAGTTCTTC
TRBD2	NA	TRBV4-1	TRBJ2-7	CASSPLGPSGTTYEQYF	TGCGCCAGCAGTCCTCTAGGGCCTAGCGGCACTACCTACGAGCAGTACTTC
TRBD2	NA	TRBV28	TRBJ2-2	CASSYGGSTGELFF	TGTGCCAGCAGTTACGGCGGGAGCACCGGGGAGCTGTTTTTT
TRBD2	NA	TRBV5-1	TRBJ2-3	CASSPHSGRSSDTQYF	TGCGCCAGCAGCCCCCATAGCGGGAGGTCCTCAGATACGCAGTATTTT
NA	NA	TRBV5-4	TRBJ1-1	CASNPAVGVSEAFF	TGTGCCAGCAATCCTGCGGTGGGTGTCTCTGAAGCTTTCTTT
NA	NA	TRBV10-2	TRBJ2-1	CASSEGLATPEGQFF	TGCGCCAGCAGTGAGGGCCTAGCCACACCCGAGGGGCAGTTCTTC
NA	NA	TRBV6-4	TRBJ2-3	CASSDSNGKRDTQYF	TGTGCCAGCAGTGACTCAAACGGGAAGAGGGATACGCAGTATTTT
TRBD2	NA	TRBV27	TRBJ2-3	CASSSRGLEGTDTQYF	TGTGCCAGCAGTTCAAGAGGACTAGAAGGCACAGATACGCAGTATTTT
NA	NA	TRBV5-4	TRBJ2-3	CASSLGGSGEVVDTQYF	TGTGCCAGCAGCTTGGGGGGGTCGGGAGAGGTGGTGGATACGCAGTATTTT
NA	NA	TRBV12-2	TRBJ1-5	CASRLSGAGTGLLTRNQPQHF	TGTGCAAGTCGCTTAAGTGGGGCAGGGACAGGGCTTCTTACCCGCAATCAGCCCCAGCATTTT
NA	NA	TRBV19	TRBJ2-6	CASKEETGANVLTF	TGTGCCAGTAAGGAGGAGACGGGGGCCAACGTCCTGACTTTC
TRBD2	NA	TRBV9	TRBJ2-2	CASSVAITSGSNTGELFF	TGTGCCAGCAGCGTAGCTATCACTAGCGGGTCGAACACCGGGGAGCTGTTTTTT
TRBD1	NA	TRBV28	TRBJ2-7	CASSPRRRQGRYEQYF	TGTGCCAGCAGTCCACGACGTCGACAGGGACGCTACGAGCAGTACTTC
TRBD2	NA	TRBV4-3	TRBJ2-7	CASSQVIEGTSGPYEQYF	TGCGCCAGCAGCCAAGTTATTGAGGGGACTAGCGGCCCCTACGAGCAGTACTTC
TRBD2	NA	TRBV6-7	TRBJ2-5	CASSCPGLAGAETQYF	TGTGCCAGCAGTTGCCCGGGACTAGCGGGAGCAGAGACCCAGTACTTC
TRBD2	NA	TRBV11-2	TRBJ2-3	CASSPRTKGGGRRDTQYF	TGTGCCAGCAGCCCCCGGACCAAGGGCGGGGGGCGAAGAGATACGCAGTATTTT
NA	NA	TRBV4-2	TRBJ2-7	CASSKLGSAYEQYF	TGTGCCAGCAGCAAACTAGGGTCGGCGTACGAGCAGTACTTC
TRBD1	NA	TRBV27	TRBJ1-5	CASSPRTGGYQPQHF	TGTGCCAGCAGTCCCCGGACAGGGGGCTATCAGCCCCAGCATTTT
TRBD2	NA	TRBV2	TRBJ2-3	CASSSPAGGGTDTQYF	TGTGCCAGCAGTTCCCCCGCGGGAGGTGGGACAGATACGCAGTATTTT
NA	NA	TRBV7-6	TRBJ1-3	CASSPRDSGNTIYF	TGTGCCAGCAGCCCCAGGGATTCTGGAAACACCATATATTTT
TRBD2	NA	TRBV15	TRBJ2-1	CATSRDLASGPGNEQFF	TGTGCCACCAGCAGAGATCTGGCTAGCGGCCCTGGCAATGAGCAGTTCTTC
TRBD1	NA	TRBV5-8	TRBJ2-2	CASSYGQGAAGELFF	TGTGCCAGCAGCTACGGACAGGGGGCTGCGGGGGAGCTGTTTTTT
TRBD2	NA	TRBV2	TRBJ2-3	CASRPGLAVTDTQYF	TGTGCCAGCAGGCCGGGACTAGCGGTCACAGATACGCAGTATTTT
NA	NA	TRBV2	TRBJ2-5	CASSQLGATQYF	TGTGCCAGCAGCCAGCTGGGCGCGACCCAGTACTTC
TRBD1	NA	TRBV19	TRBJ2-3	CASSIGTGTSTDTQYF	TGTGCCAGTAGTATAGGGACAGGTACTAGCACAGATACGCAGTATTTT
NA	once	TRBV7-9	TRBJ1-1	CASTRGVRDEAFF	TGTGCCAGCACCCGCGGGGTACGAGATGAAGCTTTCTTT
NA	NA	TRBV9	TRBJ2-5	CASSVAGSQETQYF	TGTGCCAGCAGCGTCGCCGGGAGCCAAGAGACCCAGTACTTC
TRBD2	NA	TRBV14	TRBJ2-1	CASSQDSGTSGGEQFF	TGTGCCAGCAGCCAAGATTCAGGGACTAGCGGGGGTGAGCAGTTCTTC
NA	NA	TRBV6-5	TRBJ1-5	CASSSDITSNQPQHF	TGTGCCAGCAGCTCCGACATTACGAGCAATCAGCCCCAGCATTTT
NA	NA	TRBV9	TRBJ2-7	CASSVDSSYEQYF	TGTGCCAGCAGCGTGGACAGCTCCTACGAGCAGTACTTC
TRBD2	NA	TRBV6-1	TRBJ2-3	CASSEGGLADTDTQYF	TGTGCCAGCAGTGAAGGGGGACTAGCGGACACAGATACGCAGTATTTT
NA	NA	TRBV19	TRBJ1-5	CASSIRRLSRSNQPQHF	TGTGCCAGTAGTATACGGCGGCTCTCTCGGAGCAATCAGCCCCAGCATTTT
NA	NA	TRBV5-5	TRBJ1-2	CASSLGQYGYTF	TGTGCCAGCAGCTTGGGACAGTATGGCTACACCTTC
TRBD2	NA	TRBV29-1	TRBJ2-1	CSVEEGKAGGEQFF	TGCAGCGTTGAAGAGGGGAAAGCGGGAGGTGAGCAGTTCTTC
NA	NA	TRBV15	TRBJ2-1	CATSRAGQMGNEQFF	TGTGCCACCAGCAGAGCTGGACAAATGGGCAATGAGCAGTTCTTC